This TCR beta chain was sequenced during a study of OX40 agonist ivuxolimab in advanced cancers. Background on the study: Intravenous ivuxolimab was administered to patients every 2 weeks at 0.01 to 10 mg/kg.

The CDR3 runs 14 residues. The germline V and J ends were trimmed by 4 bases and 8 bases, with 14 bases remaining between them. The germline gives CDR1 LGHNA, CDR2 YSLEER. Clones were read by immunoSEQ multiplex PCR, and TCRdb kept only the in-frame ones, dropping some. Here the sample spans about 51,000 clones, about 86% being singletons. The chain links TRBV4-3 to TRBJ1-4; D ambiguous. The TCR comes from an adult with an advanced solid tumor such as melanoma, head and neck, liver or kidney cancer. Sequenced material: CD4+ or CD8+ T cells sorted from blood, taken in a trial of the OX40 agonist ivuxolimab. CDR3 sequence: CASSPTGLGEKLFF. The CDR3 bases are TGCGCCAGCAGCCCGACCGGCCTAGGGGAAAAACTGTTTTTT.